This paragraph reports one TCR beta chain. Original methodology: How many nucleated cells were present was estimated from reference gene primer amplification. Profiling relied on immunoSEQ multiplex PCR, and the TCRdb table lists in-frame clones only, not all of them. That table gives V, J and clone size, and the DNA gave D and trimming. The data hold more than 100,000 clones, with roughly 89% observed a single time. Per the germline V gene, CDR1 is LGHDT and CDR2 is YNNKEL (reference sequence). CDR3 length equals 11 residues. V was clipped by 6 bases and J by 3 bases, with 6 bases between them. The data derive from a study of blood T cell repertoires in COVID-19. As for the study in general: Samples representing acute and convalescent COVID-19 were sourced from the United States, Italy and Spain. In each case, the material was cDNA or gDNA derived from T cells, B-cell-depleted T cells, or PBMCs.

The clonotype comes from a man aged 45 to 65 with active or convalescent COVID-19. The chain employs TRBV3-1 (or the pseudogene TRBV3-2) and TRBJ2-7; TRBD2 might be the D (5 bases). Input material: peripheral blood. This chain's CDR3 is CASRGSYEQYF. The DNA for the CDR3 is TGTGCCAGCAGGGGGAGCTACGAGCAGTACTTC.